The clone carrying this TCR beta chain has a single count. The entry originates in a study of cytomegalovirus exposure and HLA in healthy donors. Trimming shortened V by 3 bases and J by 5 bases, and 7 bases separated the two germline ends. The CDR3 loop spans 12 amino acids. Germline CDR1 is MNHEY and CDR2 is SMNVEV (reference sequence). The PCR ran on 60 Vbeta and 13 Jbeta primers. Method: immunoSEQ multiplex PCR; TCRdb's copy keeps in-frame clones and lacks some. The profile shows 70,000 to 95,000 clones, more than 75% of them singletons. The specimen sequenced was PBMCs. The TCR was taken from a woman aged 40 to 50 in good health and CMV-seropositive. This chain uses TRBV27 with TRBJ2-5; D not certain. As DNA, the CDR3 is TGTGCCAGCAGTTTCATCGGGGAGACCCAGTACTTC. Its translation is CASSFIGETQYF.